This T cell receptor beta chain is from a study of T-cell memory formation after mild COVID-19. Turning to the study itself: Each donor largely had its own TCR clusters. Broader study findings: SARS-CoV-2 specificity was not confirmed for second-wave clones peaking on day 37. The CD4+ clones that contracted clustered mainly within CM and EM, and the CD8+ clones concentrated in EMRA.

Concerning this clonotype itself: Its specificity is not known.

TCRdb redid the calling of the 5' RACE reads with MiXCR, one entry per CDR3 protein. The table shows about 270,000 distinct CDR3 sequences, with approximately 15% occurring only once. CDR1 and CDR2 (germline): KGHSH, LQKENI. V lost 3 bases, J lost 8 bases, and 7 bases lay in between. This CDR3 has 11 residues. The sequence was obtained from an adult woman who had mild COVID-19 (a few samples of this study predate the infection). Cell type and time point are not known. The rearrangement joins TRBV18 to TRBJ1-1; D gene ambiguous. Material: PBMCs or a T cell subset sorted from them (not recorded which). CDR3 amino acids: CASSPTREAFF. DNA of the CDR3: TGTGCCAGCTCACCCACGAGAGAAGCTTTCTTT.